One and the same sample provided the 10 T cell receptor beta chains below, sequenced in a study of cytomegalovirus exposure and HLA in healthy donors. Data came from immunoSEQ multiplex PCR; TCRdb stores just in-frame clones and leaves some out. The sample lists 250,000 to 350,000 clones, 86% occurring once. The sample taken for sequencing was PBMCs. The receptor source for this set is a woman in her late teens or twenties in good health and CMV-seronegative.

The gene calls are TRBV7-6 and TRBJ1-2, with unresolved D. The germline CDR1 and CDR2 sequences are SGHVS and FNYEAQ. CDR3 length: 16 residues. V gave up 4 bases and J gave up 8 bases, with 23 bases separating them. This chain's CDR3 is CASSSDPVPLVGGYTF. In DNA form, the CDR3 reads TGTGCCAGCAGCTCAGACCCAGTCCCTTTAGTCGGGGGCTACACCTTC.

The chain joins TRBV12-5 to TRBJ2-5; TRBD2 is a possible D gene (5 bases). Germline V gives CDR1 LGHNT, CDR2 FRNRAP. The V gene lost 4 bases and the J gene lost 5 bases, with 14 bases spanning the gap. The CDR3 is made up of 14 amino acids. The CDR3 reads CASGSGLPGETQYF. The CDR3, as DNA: TGTGCTAGTGGTTCCGGACTGCCGGGGGAGACCCAGTACTTC.

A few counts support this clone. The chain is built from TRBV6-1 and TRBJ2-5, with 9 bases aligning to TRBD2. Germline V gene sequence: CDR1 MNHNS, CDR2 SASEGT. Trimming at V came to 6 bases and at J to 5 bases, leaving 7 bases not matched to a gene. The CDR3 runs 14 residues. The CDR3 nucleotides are TGTGCCAGCAGCGCGGGACTAGCCTTGGAGACCCAGTACTTC. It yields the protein CASSAGLALETQYF.

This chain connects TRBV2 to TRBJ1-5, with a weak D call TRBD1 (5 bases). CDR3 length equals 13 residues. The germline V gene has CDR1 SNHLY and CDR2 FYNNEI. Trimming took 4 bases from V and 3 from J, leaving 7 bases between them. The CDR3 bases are TGTGCCAGCAGTGGACAGCTCAATCAGCCCCAGCATTTT. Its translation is CASSGQLNQPQHF.

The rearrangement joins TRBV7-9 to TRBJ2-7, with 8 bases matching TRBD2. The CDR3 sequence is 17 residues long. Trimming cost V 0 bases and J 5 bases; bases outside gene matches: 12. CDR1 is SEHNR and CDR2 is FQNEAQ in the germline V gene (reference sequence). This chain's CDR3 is CASSLARLSAGVDEQYF. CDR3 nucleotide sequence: TGTGCCAGCAGCTTAGCCCGCCTTTCAGCGGGAGTGGACGAGCAGTACTTC. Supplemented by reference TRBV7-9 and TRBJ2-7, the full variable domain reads DTGVSQNPRHKITKRGQNVTFRCDPISEHNRLYWYRQTLGQGPEFLTYFQNEAQLEKSRLLSDRFSAERPKGSFSTLEIQRTEQGDSAMYLCASSLARLSAGVDEQYFGPGTRLTVT.

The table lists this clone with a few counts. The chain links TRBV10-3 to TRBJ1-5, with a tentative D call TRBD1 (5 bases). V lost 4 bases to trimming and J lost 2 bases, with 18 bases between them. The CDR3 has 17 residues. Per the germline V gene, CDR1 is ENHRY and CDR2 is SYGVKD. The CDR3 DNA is TGTGCCATCAGTGTATCTCATGGGGGGGAGGGCAATCAGCCCCAGCATTTT. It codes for CAISVSHGGEGNQPQHF.

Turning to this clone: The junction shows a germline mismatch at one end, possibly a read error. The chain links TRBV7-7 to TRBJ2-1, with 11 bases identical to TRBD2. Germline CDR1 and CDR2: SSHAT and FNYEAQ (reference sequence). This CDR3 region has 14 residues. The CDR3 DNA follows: TGTGCTAGCAGCGCGGGACTAGCGGACAATGAGCAGTTCTTC. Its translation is CASSAGLADNEQFF.

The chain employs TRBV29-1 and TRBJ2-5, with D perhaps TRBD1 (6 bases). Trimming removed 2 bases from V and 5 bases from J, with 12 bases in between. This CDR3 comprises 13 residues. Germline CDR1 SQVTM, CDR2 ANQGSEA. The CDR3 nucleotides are TGCAGCGTTGAAACAGGGTGGTTGGAGACCCAGTACTTC. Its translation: CSVETGWLETQYF.

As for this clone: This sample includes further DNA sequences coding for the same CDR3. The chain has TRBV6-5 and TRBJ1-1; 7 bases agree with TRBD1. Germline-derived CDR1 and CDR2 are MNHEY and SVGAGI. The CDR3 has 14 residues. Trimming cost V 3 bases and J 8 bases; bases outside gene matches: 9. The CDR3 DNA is TGTGCCAGCAGTTATGGGCAGGGGGTCACCGAAGCTTTCTTT. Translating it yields CASSYGQGVTEAFF.

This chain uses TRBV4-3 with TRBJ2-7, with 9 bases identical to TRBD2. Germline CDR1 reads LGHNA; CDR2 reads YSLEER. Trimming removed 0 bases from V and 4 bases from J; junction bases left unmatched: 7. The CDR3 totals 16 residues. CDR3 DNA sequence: TGCGCCAGCAGCCAAGAACTAGCGGGCCCGACTTACGAGCAGTACTTC. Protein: CASSQELAGPTYEQYF.